This T cell receptor beta chain appears in the sequencing data of a study of cytomegalovirus exposure and HLA in healthy donors. Measured with immunoSEQ multiplex PCR; TCRdb has only the in-frame clones, and not every one. The sample holds about 66,000 clones, approximately 96% seen once. To note about this clone: What it recognizes is unknown.

Germline CDR1 is MNHNS and CDR2 is SASEGT. The CDR3 runs 15 residues. Trimming at V came to 5 bases and at J to 3 bases, leaving 9 bases not matched to a gene. Study-wide findings and caveats: Reports indicated that the classifier achieved high specificity and sensitivity in diagnosing cytomegalovirus status. It was found in a later analysis that first-cohort TCR clusters tended to co-occur in the 95 to 150 validation repertoires. The study labeled 164 TCR beta chains cytomegalovirus-associated.

Separate from the approximately 670-subject first cohort, the roughly 120-subject validation cohort was the one that the donors belonged to. Sequencing input: PBMCs. The gene calls are TRBV6-1 and TRBJ2-7; 8 positions agree with TRBD1. The source is a man younger than 35 in good health and CMV-seronegative. CDR3 amino acids: CASSLGTGPFYEQYF. The CDR3 DNA reads TGTGCCAGCAGTCTGGGGACAGGTCCCTTCTACGAGCAGTACTTC.